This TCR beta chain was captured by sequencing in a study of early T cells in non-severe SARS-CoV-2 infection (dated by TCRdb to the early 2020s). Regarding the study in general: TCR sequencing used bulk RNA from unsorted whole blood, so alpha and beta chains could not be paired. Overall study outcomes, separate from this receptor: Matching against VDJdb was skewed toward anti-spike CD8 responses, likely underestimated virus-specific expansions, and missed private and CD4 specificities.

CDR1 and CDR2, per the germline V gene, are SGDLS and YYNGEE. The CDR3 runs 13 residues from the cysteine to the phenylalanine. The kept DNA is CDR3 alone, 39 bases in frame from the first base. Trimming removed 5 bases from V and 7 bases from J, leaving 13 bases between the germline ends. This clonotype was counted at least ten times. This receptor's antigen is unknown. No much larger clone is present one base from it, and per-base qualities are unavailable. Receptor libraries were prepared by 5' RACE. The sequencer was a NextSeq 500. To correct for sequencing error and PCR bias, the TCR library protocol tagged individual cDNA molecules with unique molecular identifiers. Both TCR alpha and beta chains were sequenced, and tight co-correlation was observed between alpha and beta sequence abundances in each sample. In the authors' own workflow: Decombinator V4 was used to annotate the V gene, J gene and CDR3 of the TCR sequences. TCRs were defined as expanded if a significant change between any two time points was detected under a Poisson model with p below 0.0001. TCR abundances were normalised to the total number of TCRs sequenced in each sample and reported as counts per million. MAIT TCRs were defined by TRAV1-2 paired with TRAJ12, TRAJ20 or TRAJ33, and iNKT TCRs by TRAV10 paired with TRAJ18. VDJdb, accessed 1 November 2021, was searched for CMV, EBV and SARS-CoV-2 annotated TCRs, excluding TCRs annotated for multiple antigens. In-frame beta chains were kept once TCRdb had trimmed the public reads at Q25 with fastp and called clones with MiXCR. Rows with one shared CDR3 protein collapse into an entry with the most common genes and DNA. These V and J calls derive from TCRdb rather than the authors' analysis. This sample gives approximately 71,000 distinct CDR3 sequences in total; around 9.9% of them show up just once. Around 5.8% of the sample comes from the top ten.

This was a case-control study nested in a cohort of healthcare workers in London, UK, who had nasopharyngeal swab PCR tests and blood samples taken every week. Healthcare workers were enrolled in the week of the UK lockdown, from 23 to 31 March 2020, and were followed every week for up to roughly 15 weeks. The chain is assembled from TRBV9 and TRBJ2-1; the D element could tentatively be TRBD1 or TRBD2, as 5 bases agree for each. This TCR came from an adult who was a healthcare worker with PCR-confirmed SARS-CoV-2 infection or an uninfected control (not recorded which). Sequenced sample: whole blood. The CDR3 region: CASRGRGGNEQFF. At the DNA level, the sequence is TGTGCCAGCAGGGGACGAGGTGGAAATGAGCAGTTCTTC. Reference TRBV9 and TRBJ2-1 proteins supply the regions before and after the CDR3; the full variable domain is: DSGVTQTPKHLITATGQRVTLRCSPRSGDLSVYWYQQSLDQGLQFLIQYYNGEERAKGNILERFSAQQFPDLHSELNLSSLELGDSALYFCASRGRGGNEQFFGPGTRLTVL.